The 12 T cell receptor beta chains below come from one sample, sequenced in a study of T cells expressing NK-cell markers. TCRdb re-analyzed the 5' RACE reads; it lists each CDR3 protein once, without DNA. In total, the table holds about 190,000 distinct CDR3 sequences. The specimen sequenced was blood T cells: a sorted CD56 or NKG2C T cell subset, CD4+ or CD8+ T cells, or bulk PBMC T cells (not recorded which). The origin of the receptors is a man aged 18-75 years in good health.

The chain has TRBV5-6 and TRBJ2-7; without DNA, the TCRdb call of TRBD1 cannot be checked. The length of the CDR3 is 14 residues. The germline V gene has CDR1 SGHDT and CDR2 YYEEEE. The CDR3 region is CASSYGTESYEQYF.

The V gene is TRBV13, the J gene TRBJ2-7; the TCRdb call, TRBD1, lacks DNA for checking. This CDR3 region has 14 residues. CDR1 and CDR2 from the germline V gene are PRHDT and FYEKMQ (reference sequence). The CDR3: CASTMGQGAYEQYF.

The gene calls are TRBV5-1 and TRBJ2-1; the D call of TRBD2 rests on TCRdb alone, since no DNA is present to check it. The CDR3 is 17 amino acids. Germline loops: CDR1 SGHRS, CDR2 YFSETQ. The CDR3 region is CASSFWTSGGVSGEQFF.

The chain couples TRBV7-9 to TRBJ2-7; lacking DNA, the TRBD1 call made by TCRdb goes unchecked. The CDR3 sequence is 14 residues long. From germline, CDR1 is SEHNR and CDR2 FQNEAQ (reference sequence). CDR3 protein: CASSSPGGAYEQYF.

The V and J genes are TRBV6-5 and TRBJ1-4. The CDR3 runs 15 residues. Per the germline V gene, CDR1 is MNHEY and CDR2 is SVGAGI. The CDR3 is CASSYSGTLNEKLFF.

This chain links TRBV14 with TRBJ2-2. The CDR3 sequence is 13 residues long. CDR1 is SGHDN, CDR2 FVKESK, per germline. CDR3 in amino acids: CASSQVHTGELFF.

The chain links TRBV24-1 to TRBJ2-2; TCRdb reports TRBD1, a call that lacks DNA to check it against. This CDR3 contains 14 residues. CDR1 is KGHDR, CDR2 SFDVKD, per germline. CDR3: CATSGRGETGELFF.

The rearrangement links TRBV27 to TRBJ2-3. The CDR3 sequence is 13 residues long. The germline gives CDR1 MNHEY, CDR2 SMNVEV (reference sequence). CDR3 sequence: CASSFGSADTQYF.

The rearrangement joins TRBV13 to TRBJ2-3; the D call of TRBD1 rests on TCRdb alone, since no DNA is present to check it. Germline CDR1 and CDR2: PRHDT and FYEKMQ (reference sequence). This CDR3 spans 13 amino acids. CDR3 protein: CASSFWDGDTQYF. The full variable domain, completed using reference TRBV13 and TRBJ2-3, is AAGVIQSPRHLIKEKRETATLKCYPIPRHDTVYWYQQGPGQDPQFLISFYEKMQSDKGSIPDRFSAQQFSDYHSELNMSSLELGDSALYFCASSFWDGDTQYFGPGTRLTVL.

V gene TRBV4-1 combines with J gene TRBJ1-4; TCRdb calls TRBD1, which cannot be checked without DNA. The CDR3 is 15 amino acids. Germline V gives CDR1 MGHRA, CDR2 YSYEKL. This CDR3 is CASSQVGQGDEKLFF.

V is TRBV9 and J is TRBJ2-4; the D call of TRBD2 rests on TCRdb alone, since no DNA is present to check it. CDR1 SGDLS and CDR2 YYNGEE come from the germline V gene. The CDR3 has 15 amino acids. CDR3 in amino acids: CASSNGDGLTNIQYF. Full variable domain (missing parts from reference TRBV9 and TRBJ2-4): DSGVTQTPKHLITATGQRVTLRCSPRSGDLSVYWYQQSLDQGLQFLIQYYNGEERAKGNILERFSAQQFPDLHSELNLSSLELGDSALYFCASSNGDGLTNIQYFGAGTRLSVL.

The chain is built from TRBV5-6 and TRBJ2-5; without DNA, the TCRdb call of TRBD1 cannot be checked. CDR1 is SGHDT, CDR2 YYEEEE, per germline. This CDR3 comprises 16 residues. CDR3 sequence: CASSAPLEKGGETQYF.